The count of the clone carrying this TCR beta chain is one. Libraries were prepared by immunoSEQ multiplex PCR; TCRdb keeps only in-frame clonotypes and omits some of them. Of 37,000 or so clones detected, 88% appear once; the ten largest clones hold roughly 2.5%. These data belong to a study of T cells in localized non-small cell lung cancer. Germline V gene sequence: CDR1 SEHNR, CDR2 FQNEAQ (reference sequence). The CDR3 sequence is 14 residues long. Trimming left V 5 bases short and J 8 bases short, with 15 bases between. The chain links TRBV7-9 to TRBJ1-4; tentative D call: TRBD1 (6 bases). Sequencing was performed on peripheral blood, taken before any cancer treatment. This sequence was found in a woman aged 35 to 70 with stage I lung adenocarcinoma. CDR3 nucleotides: TGTGCCAGCAGCGATGCAGGGGCGGGAGAAAAACTGTTTTTT. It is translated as CASSDAGAGEKLFF.